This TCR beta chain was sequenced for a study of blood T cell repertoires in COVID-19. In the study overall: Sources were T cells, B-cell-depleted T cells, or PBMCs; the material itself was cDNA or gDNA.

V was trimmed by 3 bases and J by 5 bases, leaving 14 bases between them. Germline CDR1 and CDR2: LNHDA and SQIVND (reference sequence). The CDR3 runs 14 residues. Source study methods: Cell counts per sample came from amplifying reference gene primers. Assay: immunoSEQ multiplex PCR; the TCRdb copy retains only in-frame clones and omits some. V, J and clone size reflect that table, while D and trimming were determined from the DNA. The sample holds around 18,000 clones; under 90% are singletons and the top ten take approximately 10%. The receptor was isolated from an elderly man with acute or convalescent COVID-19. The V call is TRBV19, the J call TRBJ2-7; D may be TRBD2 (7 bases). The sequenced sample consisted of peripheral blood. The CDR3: CASSMSGGGDEQYF. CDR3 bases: TGTGCCAGTAGTATGTCTGGCGGGGGCGACGAGCAGTACTTC. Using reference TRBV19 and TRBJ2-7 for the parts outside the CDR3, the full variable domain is DGGITQSPKYLFRKEGQNVTLSCEQNLNHDAMYWYRQDPGQGLRLIYYSQIVNDFQKGDIAEGYSVSREKKESFPLTVTSAQKNPTAFYLCASSMSGGGDEQYFGPGTRLTVT.